Below, 17 T cell receptor beta chains from the same sample are listed, as sequenced in a study of blood T cell repertoires in COVID-19. Some clones are missing from TCRdb's copy, which holds only in-frame ones; the method was immunoSEQ multiplex PCR. Of under 200,000 clones listed, approximately 84% were seen once; the top ten hold 5.6%. Input material: PBMCs or T cells enriched from blood (not recorded which). Receptors originate from a woman aged 40 to 50 with acute COVID-19.

J is TRBJ2-1 and V is TRBV9; D is perhaps TRBD2 (6 bases). Trimming cost V 1 base and J 9 bases, with 14 bases left between them. The CDR3 has 14 amino acids. Germline V gene data show CDR1 as SGDLS and CDR2 as YYNGEE. The CDR3 DNA reads as TGTGCCAGCAGCGTAAGCGGCGGGACGGGTGAGCAGTTCTTC. It specifies CASSVSGGTGEQFF.

The chain recombines TRBV7-9 with TRBJ2-3; 7 positions agree with TRBD2. Germline V gives CDR1 SEHNR, CDR2 FQNEAQ (reference sequence). V lost 5 bases to trimming and J lost 5 bases; unmatched junction nucleotides: 13. The CDR3 loop spans 16 amino acids. DNA of the CDR3: TGTGCCAGCAGCGCAGCGGGACTCTTGGTTGGAGATACGCAGTATTTT. As protein: CASSAAGLLVGDTQYF.

The chain links TRBV3-1 (or the pseudogene TRBV3-2) to TRBJ2-2; TRBD2 is a possible D gene (6 bases). Germline V CDR1 and CDR2: LGHDT, YNNKEL (reference sequence). The CDR3 is 14 residues long. V lost 3 bases to trimming and J lost 4 bases, with 9 bases between them. The CDR3 coding sequence is TGTGCCAGCAGCCAGAGGGAGGCCACCGGGGAGCTGTTTTTT. This translates into CASSQREATGELFF.

The J gene is TRBJ2-5, the V gene TRBV11-2, with a weak D call TRBD2 (6 bases). This CDR3 contains 15 residues. V shed 1 base and J shed 5 bases, with 14 bases lying between them. Germline CDR1 SGHAT, CDR2 FQNNGV. DNA of the CDR3: TGTGCCAGCAGCTTAGGGGGTCCCGCGGGGGAGACCCAGTACTTC. It is translated as CASSLGGPAGETQYF.

The V call is TRBV30, the J call TRBJ2-2; D unresolved. Germline assignment: CDR1 GTSNPN and CDR2 SVGIG (reference sequence). V lost 0 bases and J lost 6, with 8 bases in between. The CDR3 consists of 13 residues. The CDR3 nucleotides are TGTGCCTGGAGTGTACTCGAAGCCGGGGAGCTGTTTTTT. It encodes CAWSVLEAGELFF.

The chain couples TRBV2 to TRBJ1-2; tentatively, D is TRBD1 (6 bases). With 3 bases removed from V and 6 bases from J, the gap between germline ends came to 11 bases. Germline CDR1 reads SNHLY; CDR2 reads FYNNEI. This CDR3 has 13 amino acids. CDR3 amino acids: CASSEVRGDGYTF. The CDR3 DNA follows: TGTGCCAGCAGTGAGGTCAGGGGCGATGGCTACACCTTC.

A few counts support this clone. This sequence joins TRBV19 and TRBJ1-2, with D perhaps TRBD1 (6 bases). There are 15 residues in the CDR3. Germline loops: CDR1 LNHDA, CDR2 SQIVND (reference sequence). The V and J ends lost 1 base and 7 bases respectively, with 16 bases between them. The CDR3 DNA is TGTGCCAGTAGTATAGGTCACCTACAGGGAAGTGGCTACACCTTC. Translated, it gives CASSIGHLQGSGYTF.

The chain couples TRBV11-2 to TRBJ1-1, with 7 bases lining up with TRBD1. V trimming: 5 bases; J trimming: 5 bases; junction bases outside the gene matches: 5. The CDR3 is 13 amino acids. Germline V gene lookup returns CDR1 SGHAT and CDR2 FQNNGV. CDR3 residues: CASSDRVWTEAFF. The CDR3 DNA is TGTGCCAGCAGCGACAGGGTATGGACTGAAGCTTTCTTT.

A few counts support this clone. The CDR3 loop is CASKYGSNQPQHF. The DNA for the CDR3 is TGTGCCAGCAAATACGGGTCCAATCAGCCCCAGCATTTT. This chain connects TRBV12-3 or TRBV12-4 to TRBJ1-5; D not certain. V gave up 7 bases and J gave up 3 bases, with 10 bases separating them. The CDR3 totals 13 residues.

The count of this clone is one. The V and J genes are TRBV4-1 and TRBJ2-1; D is uncertain. Germline CDR1 MGHRA, CDR2 YSYEKL. The CDR3 has 17 residues. Deletions cut 0 bases from V and 0 bases from J, with 12 bases between. Here the CDR3 reads CASSQDHRFSSYNEQFF. The CDR3 DNA reads as TGCGCCAGCAGCCAAGATCACCGGTTTAGCTCCTACAATGAGCAGTTCTTC.

This clone was found once. The rearrangement uses TRBV2 and TRBJ2-1, with TRBD2 identical over 14 bases. Trimming cost V 5 bases and J 9 bases; bases outside gene matches: 6. CDR3 length: 15 amino acids. CDR1 SNHLY and CDR2 FYNNEI come from the germline V gene. The CDR3 region is CASSRLTSGGAEQFF. DNA for the CDR3: TGTGCCAGCAGTAGGTTGACTAGCGGGGGGGCTGAGCAGTTCTTC.

In its sample, this clone was seen many times. An end of the junction does not agree with germline; a read error may underlie this. V and J are TRBV9 and TRBJ1-2, with 9 bases aligning to TRBD1. There are 16 residues in the CDR3. CDR1 is SGDLS, CDR2 YYNGEE, per germline. The CDR3 coding sequence is TGTGCCAGCAGCGCCCTAGGGGGACAGGGAATTGATGGGTACACCTTC. It encodes CASSALGGQGIDGYTF.

A remark on this clone: An end of the junction does not agree with germline; a read error may underlie this. The rearrangement links TRBV7-7 to TRBJ2-2; 10 bases fit TRBD2. Germline-derived CDR1 and CDR2 are SSHAT and FNYEAQ (reference sequence). CDR3 size: 16 residues. The CDR3 DNA follows: TGTGCTAGCAGCTTTAGCTCTAGCGGGAGCACCGGGGAGCTGTTTTTT. Its translation is CASSFSSSGSTGELFF.

This chain joins TRBV19 and TRBJ1-2; D is undetermined. With 7 bases removed from V and 0 bases from J, the gap between germline ends came to 9 bases. Germline V lookup: CDR1 LNHDA, CDR2 SQIVND (reference sequence). The CDR3 extends over 13 amino acids. In DNA, the CDR3 is TGTGCCAGTACGGAGTCGGCTAACTATGGCTACACCTTC. Its protein is CASTESANYGYTF.

This clone has only a few counts. Other DNA sequences within the sample encode an identical CDR3. The chain employs TRBV24-1 and TRBJ2-3, with D perhaps TRBD2 (5 bases). V shed 3 bases and J shed 5 bases, with 11 bases lying between them. Per the germline V gene, CDR1 is KGHDR and CDR2 is SFDVKD. CDR3 length: 14 amino acids. CDR3 sequence reads: CATSDPTGVDTQYF. The CDR3 DNA reads as TGTGCCACCAGTGATCCGACCGGGGTAGATACGCAGTATTTT.

This chain joins TRBV2 and TRBJ2-3; 9 bases match TRBD2. The trim removed 1 base at V and 3 bases at J, leaving 8 bases unmatched. Germline V gene lookup returns CDR1 SNHLY and CDR2 FYNNEI. This CDR3 comprises 17 residues. The CDR3 DNA follows: TGTGCCAGCAGTGAAGGCCCTTGGGCGGGAGGGACAGATACGCAGTATTTT. Translated, it gives CASSEGPWAGGTDTQYF.

This clone was seen once. J is TRBJ2-3 and V is TRBV7-2; D remains ambiguous. Trimming removed 5 bases at V and 6 bases at J, with 18 bases between. The CDR3 spans 15 residues. The germline CDR1 and CDR2 sequences are SGHTA and FQGNSA. In DNA, the CDR3 is TGTGCCAGCAGCCCAAGAGCGCTGAGCGCTGATACGCAGTATTTT. Translation: CASSPRALSADTQYF.